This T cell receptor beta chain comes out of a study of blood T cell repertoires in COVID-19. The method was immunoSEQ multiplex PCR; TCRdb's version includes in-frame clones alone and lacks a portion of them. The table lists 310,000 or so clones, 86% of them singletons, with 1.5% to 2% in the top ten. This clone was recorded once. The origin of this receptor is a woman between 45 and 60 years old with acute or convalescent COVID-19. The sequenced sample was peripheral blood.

The CDR3 coding sequence is TGTGCCAGCAGTGAAGCCGGGACAGGGAACGAGCAGTTCTTC. Translating it yields CASSEAGTGNEQFF. This rearrangement joins TRBV5-4 to TRBJ2-1, with 9 bases lining up with TRBD1. Trimming cost V 5 bases and J 10 bases; bases outside gene matches: 10. Germline V CDR1 and CDR2: SGHNT, YYREEE (reference sequence). The CDR3 runs 14 residues.